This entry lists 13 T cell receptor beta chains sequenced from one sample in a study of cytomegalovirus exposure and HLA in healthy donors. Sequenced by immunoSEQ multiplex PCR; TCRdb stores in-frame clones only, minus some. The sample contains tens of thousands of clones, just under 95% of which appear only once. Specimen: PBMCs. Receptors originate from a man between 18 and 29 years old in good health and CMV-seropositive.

The CDR3: CASSLPGRNTEAFF. DNA for the CDR3: TGTGCCAGCAGTTTACCAGGTCGAAACACTGAAGCTTTCTTT. The rearrangement uses TRBV27 and TRBJ1-1; D remains unclear. The CDR3 extends over 14 amino acids. The V and J ends lost 2 bases and 2 bases respectively, with 9 bases between them. CDR1 and CDR2 (germline): MNHEY, SMNVEV (reference sequence).

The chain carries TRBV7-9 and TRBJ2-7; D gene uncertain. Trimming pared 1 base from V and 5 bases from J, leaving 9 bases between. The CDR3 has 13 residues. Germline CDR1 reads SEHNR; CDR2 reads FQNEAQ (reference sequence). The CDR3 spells CASSLVNKNEQYF. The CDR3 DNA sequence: TGTGCCAGCAGCTTAGTTAACAAGAACGAGCAGTACTTC.

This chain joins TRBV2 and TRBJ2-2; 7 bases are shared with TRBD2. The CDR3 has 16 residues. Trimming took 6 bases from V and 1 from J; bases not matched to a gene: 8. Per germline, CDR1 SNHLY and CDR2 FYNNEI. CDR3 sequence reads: CASSAQRGLNTGELFF. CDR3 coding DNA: TGTGCCAGCAGCGCCCAGCGGGGACTGAACACCGGGGAGCTGTTTTTT.

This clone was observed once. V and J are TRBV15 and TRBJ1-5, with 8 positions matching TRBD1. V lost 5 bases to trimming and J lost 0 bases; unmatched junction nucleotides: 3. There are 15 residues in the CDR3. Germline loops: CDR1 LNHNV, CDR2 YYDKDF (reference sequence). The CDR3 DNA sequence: TGTGCCACCAGCCATGACAGGGGTAGCAATCAGCCCCAGCATTTT. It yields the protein CATSHDRGSNQPQHF. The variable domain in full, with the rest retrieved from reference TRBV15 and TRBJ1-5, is DAMVIQNPRYQVTQFGKPVTLSCSQTLNHNVMYWYQQKSSQAPKLLFHYYDKDFNNEADTPDNFQSRRPNTSFCFLDIRSPGLGDTAMYLCATSHDRGSNQPQHFGDGTRLSIL.

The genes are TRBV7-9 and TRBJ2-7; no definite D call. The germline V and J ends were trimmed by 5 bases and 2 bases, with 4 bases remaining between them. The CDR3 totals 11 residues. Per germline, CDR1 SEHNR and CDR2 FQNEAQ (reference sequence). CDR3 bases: TGTGCCAGCAGCCCCGCCTACGAGCAGTACTTC. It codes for CASSPAYEQYF. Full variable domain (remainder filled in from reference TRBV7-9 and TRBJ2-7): DTGVSQNPRHKITKRGQNVTFRCDPISEHNRLYWYRQTLGQGPEFLTYFQNEAQLEKSRLLSDRFSAERPKGSFSTLEIQRTEQGDSAMYLCASSPAYEQYFGPGTRLTVT.

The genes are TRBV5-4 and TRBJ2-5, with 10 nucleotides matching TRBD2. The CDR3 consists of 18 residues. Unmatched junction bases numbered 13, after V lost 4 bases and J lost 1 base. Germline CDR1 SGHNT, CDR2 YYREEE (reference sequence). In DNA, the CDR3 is TGTGCCAGCAGCATGGAGTACCCAGCGGGAGGGCCCCAAGAGACCCAGTACTTC. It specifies CASSMEYPAGGPQETQYF.

CDR3 bases: TGTGCCAGCAGACCGACAGCGTATAATTCACCCCTCCACTTT. This codes for CASRPTAYNSPLHF. The chain joins TRBV25-1 to TRBJ1-6; tentatively, D is TRBD1 (5 bases). The CDR3 runs 14 residues. Germline loops: CDR1 MGHDK, CDR2 SYGVNS. V gave up 6 bases and J gave up 4 bases, with 10 bases separating them.

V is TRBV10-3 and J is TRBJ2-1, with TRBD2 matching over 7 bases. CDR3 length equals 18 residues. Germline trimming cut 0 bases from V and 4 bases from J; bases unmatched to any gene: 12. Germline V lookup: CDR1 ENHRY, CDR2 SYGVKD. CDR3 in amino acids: CAISESGGYRSRYNEQFF. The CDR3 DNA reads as TGTGCCATCAGTGAGTCCGGGGGGTACAGGAGCAGGTACAATGAGCAGTTCTTC.

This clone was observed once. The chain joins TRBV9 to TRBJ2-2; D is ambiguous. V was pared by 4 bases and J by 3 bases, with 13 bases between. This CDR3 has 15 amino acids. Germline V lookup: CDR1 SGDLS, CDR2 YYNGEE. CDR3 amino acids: CASSPTPSDTGELFF. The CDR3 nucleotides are TGTGCCAGCAGCCCTACCCCGTCGGACACCGGGGAGCTGTTTTTT. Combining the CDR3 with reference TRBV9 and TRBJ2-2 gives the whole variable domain DSGVTQTPKHLITATGQRVTLRCSPRSGDLSVYWYQQSLDQGLQFLIQYYNGEERAKGNILERFSAQQFPDLHSELNLSSLELGDSALYFCASSPTPSDTGELFFGEGSRLTVL.

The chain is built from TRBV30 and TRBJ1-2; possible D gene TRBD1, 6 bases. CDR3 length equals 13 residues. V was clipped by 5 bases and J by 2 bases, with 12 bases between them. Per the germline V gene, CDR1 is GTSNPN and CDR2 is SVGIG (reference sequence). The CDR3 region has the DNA TGTGCCTGGGGAAAAGGACAGAACTATGGCTACACCTTC. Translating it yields CAWGKGQNYGYTF.

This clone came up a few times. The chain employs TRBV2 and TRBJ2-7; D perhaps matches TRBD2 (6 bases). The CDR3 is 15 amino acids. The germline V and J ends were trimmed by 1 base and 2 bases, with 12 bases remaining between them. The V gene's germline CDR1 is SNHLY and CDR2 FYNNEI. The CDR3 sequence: CASSEGRGPTYEQYF. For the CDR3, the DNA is TGTGCCAGCAGTGAAGGGCGGGGCCCTACCTACGAGCAGTACTTC. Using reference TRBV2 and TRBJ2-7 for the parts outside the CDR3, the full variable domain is EPEVTQTPSHQVTQMGQEVILRCVPISNHLYFYWYRQILGQKVEFLVSFYNNEISEKSEIFDDQFSVERPDGSNFTLKIRSTKLEDSAMYFCASSEGRGPTYEQYFGPGTRLTVT.

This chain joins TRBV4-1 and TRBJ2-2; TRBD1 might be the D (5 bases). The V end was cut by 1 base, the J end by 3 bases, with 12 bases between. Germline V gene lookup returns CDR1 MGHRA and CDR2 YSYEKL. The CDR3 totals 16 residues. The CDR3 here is CASSQGRVRDTGELFF. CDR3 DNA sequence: TGCGCCAGCAGCCAAGGCAGGGTACGCGACACCGGGGAGCTGTTTTTT.

As DNA, the CDR3 is TGTGCCAGTAGTCCCCTGGACAGGGAGAAAAACATTCAGTACTTC. Translating gives CASSPLDREKNIQYF. The rearrangement uses TRBV19 and TRBJ2-4; 8 nucleotides match TRBD1. The CDR3 totals 15 residues. V lost 5 bases, J lost 4 bases, and 7 bases stayed unmatched. Per germline, CDR1 LNHDA and CDR2 SQIVND (reference sequence). The whole variable domain, filled in from reference TRBV19 and TRBJ2-4, reads DGGITQSPKYLFRKEGQNVTLSCEQNLNHDAMYWYRQDPGQGLRLIYYSQIVNDFQKGDIAEGYSVSREKKESFPLTVTSAQKNPTAFYLCASSPLDREKNIQYFGAGTRLSVL.